The 5 T cell receptor beta chains given below trace back to one sample, sequenced in a study of HIV-infected patients and healthy controls (TCRdb year 2014). The method behind the library was 5' RACE. The sequencer listed for this sample is Illumina MiSeq. Using SuperScript III with primers targeting the alpha and beta constant regions, 400 to 550 ng of RNA was reverse transcribed. Separate alpha and beta chain libraries were made by chain-specific third strand synthesis with multiplexing indices. TCRdb reanalyzed the raw reads on its own, using fastp at Q25 for trimming and MiXCR for clone calling, and kept in-frame beta chains. Rows matching on CDR3 protein sequence are summarized as one entry with the most common DNA and genes. The sample table contains around 13,000 distinct CDR3 sequences; only one count was recorded for 9% to 10% of them. About 6.4% of the sample lies in the top ten. Whole blood was used without fractionating the cells, so the repertoire represented all peripheral T cells without sorting.

The sample taken for sequencing was blood. The receptors stem from an adult in good health.

The gene calls are TRBV11-3 and TRBJ2-3; possible D gene TRBD2, 6 bases. This CDR3 has 15 amino acids. The V and J ends lost 5 bases and 2 bases respectively, with 14 bases between them. Germline CDR1 is SGHNT and CDR2 is YENEEA. In nucleotides, the CDR3 is TGTGCCAGCAGCCCCAGGGACTCCCTCACAGATACGCAGTATTTT. Translation: CASSPRDSLTDTQYF.

Regarding this clonotype: Since no conserved phenylalanine or tryptophan closes the CDR3, a read error is the likely cause. This chain uses TRBV18 with TRBJ1-1; TRBD1 aligns across 7 bases. V lost 2 bases to trimming and J lost 11 bases; unmatched junction nucleotides: 11. CDR3 length: 14 residues. In germline, CDR1 is KGHSH, CDR2 LQKENI. This CDR3 is CASSPVGQAVRAFY. Here the CDR3 DNA reads TGTGCCAGCTCACCAGTAGGACAGGCTGTGAGGGCTTTCTAT.

Relative to its sample, this clonotype is medium-sized. The chain couples TRBV10-3 to TRBJ2-1; TRBD1 or TRBD2 may be the D gene (6 bases each). Germline V CDR1 and CDR2: ENHRY, SYGVKD. The V and J ends lost 7 bases and 0 bases respectively, with 19 bases between them. The CDR3 length is 17 residues. In DNA form, the CDR3 reads TGTGCCATCACCGCCAGGGTGGGGGGCAGCTCCTACAATGAGCAGTTCTTC. Encoded protein: CAITARVGGSSYNEQFF.

This clonotype was observed at least ten times. This chain joins TRBV5-6 and TRBJ1-5, with a tentative D call TRBD1 (5 bases). The CDR3 extends over 15 amino acids. V was trimmed by 4 bases and J by 4 bases, leaving 15 bases between them. Germline values: CDR1 SGHDT, CDR2 YYEEEE. The CDR3, as DNA: TGTGCCAGCAGCCGTGGTGGGGCGGGAAATCAGCCCCAGCATTTT. Its translation: CASSRGGAGNQPQHF.

The rearrangement links TRBV4-1 to TRBJ1-1; no firm D call. V was pared by 1 base and J by 0 bases, with 9 bases between. The CDR3 contains 15 residues. From germline, CDR1 is MGHRA and CDR2 YSYEKL. As DNA, the CDR3 is TGCGCCAGCAGCCAAGGGCTAGGAATGAACACTGAAGCTTTCTTT. Amino acid sequence: CASSQGLGMNTEAFF.